These 20 T cell receptor beta chains were sequenced from one sample in a study of regulatory T cells in long-lasting Graves disease. Time point denoted: newly diagnosed GD, antithyroid drugs for less than 3 months. Preparation of the TCR library used RNA extracted from PBMCs. HTBI primers from iRepertoire and Arm-PCR of CDR3 regions yielded the TCR beta libraries. Each CDR3 protein is one row after TCRdb ran MiXCR on the multiplex PCR reads. Altogether 380,000 or so distinct CDR3 sequences are present, around 15% being singletons, with the ten largest covering around 20%. The sample also formed part of further work on T cells in Graves' hyperthyroidism and ophthalmopathy.

Sequences were derived from peripheral blood mononuclear cells (PBMCs), sampled at new diagnosis, from a patient treated with antithyroid drugs. The receptor set was obtained from a woman in her late teens or twenties with Graves disease.

A note on this clonotype: A much larger clone lies a single base off, so this may be a read error. V is TRBV20-1 and J is TRBJ2-7; perhaps TRBD1 as D (5 bases). The V end lost 5 bases, the J end lost 7 bases, and 24 bases lay between the germline ends. Germline CDR1 is DFQATT and CDR2 is SNEGSKA (reference sequence). The CDR3 totals 15 residues. Here the CDR3 DNA reads TGCAGTGCTCCGGTCCCCTCACAGGAATACAATGAGCAGTACTTC. Protein sequence: CSAPVPSQEYNEQYF.

This clonotype occurred a few times. The chain has TRBV5-5 and TRBJ2-3; tentative D call: TRBD2 (6 bases). The CDR3 totals 15 residues. The germline V and J ends were trimmed by 0 bases and 1 base, with 9 bases remaining between them. In germline, CDR1 is SGHKS, CDR2 YYEKEE (reference sequence). Here the CDR3 reads CASSLGWGGTDTQYF. Here the CDR3 DNA reads TGTGCCAGCAGCTTGGGGTGGGGGGGCACAGATACGCAGTATTTT.

Concerning this clonotype itself: This sequence may be a read error, since a much larger clone differs from it by one base. This rearrangement joins TRBV28 to TRBJ1-2; D is unresolved. Trimming shortened V by 3 bases and J by 7 bases, and 6 bases separated the two germline ends. Germline CDR1 is MDHEN and CDR2 is SYDVKM. The CDR3 loop spans 11 amino acids. The CDR3 bases are TGTGCCAGCAGTTTTTGGGGTGGCTACACCTTC. Protein sequence: CASSFWGGYTF.

The CDR3 DNA sequence: TGTGCCAGCAGCTTCATGAAAGAGACCCAGTACTTC. Encoded protein: CASSFMKETQYF. V and J are TRBV5-4 and TRBJ2-5; unclear D gene. The V and J ends lost 2 bases and 3 bases respectively, with 5 bases between them. This CDR3 contains 12 residues. Germline V gene data show CDR1 as SGHNT and CDR2 as YYREEE (reference sequence).

This clonotype was observed many times. V is TRBV12-3 or TRBV12-4 and J is TRBJ1-2; tentatively, D is TRBD1 (5 bases). The V end lost 5 bases, the J end lost 4 bases, and 14 bases lay between the germline ends. CDR3 length equals 14 residues. This CDR3 is CASSKRRGSYGYTF. DNA of the CDR3: TGTGCCAGCAGTAAGAGGAGGGGCTCCTATGGCTACACCTTC.

This clonotype has just a few counts. As DNA, the CDR3 is TGTGCCAGCAGTTACGTTCAGACAACTAATGAAAAACTGTTTTTT. It codes for CASSYVQTTNEKLFF. The chain couples TRBV6-5 to TRBJ1-4; D not resolved. V dropped 2 bases and J dropped 0 bases, with 7 bases sitting between them. In germline, CDR1 is MNHEY, CDR2 SVGAGI. The CDR3 length is 15 residues.

As regards this clonotype: Germline and junction disagree at one end, which may indicate a read error. The chain links TRBV4-2 to TRBJ2-1; D possibly corresponds to TRBD2 (5 bases). The CDR3 has 16 residues. The germline CDR1 and CDR2 sequences are LGHNA and YNFKEQ. Written as DNA, the CDR3 is TGTGCCAGCAGTAGAAATCGACTACCGTATTACAATGAGCGGTTCTTC. It is translated as CASSRNRLPYYNERFF.

This clonotype was observed at least ten times. This chain links TRBV20-1 with TRBJ2-5, with 10 bases fitting TRBD2. V shed 3 bases and J 5 bases; nucleotides not matched to a gene: 9. This CDR3 spans 15 amino acids. In germline, CDR1 is DFQATT, CDR2 SNEGSKA (reference sequence). Here the CDR3 reads CSASFLAGESETQYF. Here the CDR3 DNA reads TGCAGTGCTAGCTTCCTAGCGGGAGAGTCGGAGACCCAGTACTTC.

This clonotype showed up many times. J is TRBJ2-1 and V is TRBV2; D is undetermined. Germline lookup yields CDR1 SNHLY and CDR2 FYNNEI. With 5 bases removed from V and 5 bases from J, the gap between germline ends came to 7 bases. The CDR3 runs 12 residues. CDR3 DNA: TGTGCCAGCAGTCGACGGGACAATGAGCAGTTCTTC. Translated: CASSRRDNEQFF.

This clonotype was observed a few times. The CDR3 nucleotides read TGCAGTGCTAGAGCCTACGGGACTAGCGGGGGGGGGTACCAAGAGACCCAGTACTTC. It yields the protein CSARAYGTSGGGYQETQYF. The V gene is TRBV20-1, the J gene TRBJ2-5; the match to TRBD2 covers 16 bases. V shed 1 base and J 0 bases; nucleotides not matched to a gene: 8. Germline loops: CDR1 DFQATT, CDR2 SNEGSKA (reference sequence). The CDR3 loop spans 19 amino acids.

This clonotype has more than one count but fewer than ten. The rearrangement uses TRBV19 and TRBJ2-3; no firm D call. The V and J ends lost 5 bases and 0 bases respectively, with 9 bases between them. CDR3 length equals 14 residues. Per germline, CDR1 LNHDA and CDR2 SQIVND (reference sequence). The CDR3 nucleotides are TGTGCCAGTAGTCACGGACCTAGCACAGATACGCAGTATTTT. Its protein is CASSHGPSTDTQYF.

This clonotype has a count of ten or more. The junction differs from germline at one of its ends, possibly a read error. V is TRBV5-1 and J is TRBJ2-3, with D possibly TRBD1 on 8 matching bases. CDR1 and CDR2 (germline): SGHRS, YFSETQ. The CDR3 consists of 16 residues. The CDR3 DNA reads as TGTGCCAGCAGCTTAGGAACAGGGGGGGGCACAGATACGCAGTATTTT. It translates to CASSLGTGGGTDTQYF.

This clonotype was seen repeatedly, ten times or more. This chain joins TRBV5-1 and TRBJ1-1; D call uncertain. V was pared by 5 bases and J by 2 bases, with 10 bases between. This CDR3 contains 13 residues. Germline V gives CDR1 SGHRS, CDR2 YFSETQ. The CDR3 loop reads CASRGARNTEAFF. Written as DNA, the CDR3 is TGCGCCAGCAGGGGCGCGAGAAACACTGAAGCTTTCTTT.

This clonotype has at least ten counts. This chain uses TRBV3-1 with TRBJ1-1; TRBD1 is a possible D gene (6 bases). Trimming took 4 bases from V and 7 from J, leaving 22 bases between them. The CDR3 spans 16 residues. Germline CDR1 and CDR2: LGHDT and YNNKEL (reference sequence). CDR3 DNA sequence: TGTGCCAGCAGCCCACATTCCGTGACAGGCCGAAGTGAAGCTTTCTTT. Translation: CASSPHSVTGRSEAFF.

This clonotype appeared a few times. The chain couples TRBV18 to TRBJ1-1; D is unclear. Trimming took off 3 bases at V and 4 bases at J, with 12 bases between the two ends. CDR3 length: 14 residues. Looked up from germline, CDR1 is KGHSH and CDR2 is LQKENI. CDR3 DNA: TGTGCCAGCTCACCGCCGGGCCTAGGCACTGAAGCTTTCTTT. Protein product: CASSPPGLGTEAFF.

This clonotype was seen at least ten times. V and J are TRBV6-1 and TRBJ2-1; tentatively, D is TRBD1 (6 bases). The V end lost 5 bases, the J end lost 4 bases, and 18 bases lay between the germline ends. In germline, CDR1 is MNHNS, CDR2 SASEGT. This CDR3 spans 16 amino acids. CDR3 coding DNA: TGTGCCAGCAGTCGGAGCCCGGGACAACCTTACAATGAGCAGTTCTTC. Protein: CASSRSPGQPYNEQFF.

The table lists this clonotype with many counts. V and J are TRBV28 and TRBJ1-2; 12 bases fit TRBD1. J lost 4 bases, V lost 8 bases, and 17 bases had no gene match. Germline V gene data show CDR1 as MDHEN and CDR2 as SYDVKM. The CDR3 has 18 residues. CDR3 nucleotide sequence: TGTGCCAGCTTCGTGTTGGGGACAGGGGGCTCTTTCTCCTATGGCTACACCTTC. Residues: CASFVLGTGGSFSYGYTF.

This clonotype came up many times. V usage is TRBV3-1 and J usage is TRBJ2-3; D is possibly TRBD1 or TRBD2 (5 bases each). The germline V gene encodes CDR1 LGHDT and CDR2 YNNKEL (reference sequence). V was cut by 1 base and J by 0 bases, with 8 bases left in between. This CDR3 has 15 amino acids. The CDR3 nucleotides read TGTGCCAGCAGCCAAGTCCGGGACAGCACAGATACGCAGTATTTT. It translates to CASSQVRDSTDTQYF.

This clonotype has at least ten counts. This chain links TRBV12-3 or TRBV12-4 with TRBJ1-2; perhaps TRBD1 as D (6 bases). V shed 3 bases and J shed 7 bases, with 12 bases lying between them. The CDR3 has 13 amino acids. The DNA for the CDR3 is TGTGCCAGCAGTTTGCCCGGACAGCTTGGCTACACCTTC. Amino acid sequence: CASSLPGQLGYTF.

This clonotype was picked up many times. This rearrangement joins TRBV20-1 to TRBJ2-5, with TRBD1 matching 9 bases. The germline V gene has CDR1 DFQATT and CDR2 SNEGSKA (reference sequence). The CDR3 spans 15 residues. V gave up 4 bases and J gave up 5 bases; unmatched junction bases: 11. The CDR3 DNA reads as TGCAGTGCTACTGCCGGGACAGGGATTGAGGAGACCCAGTACTTC. Its translation is CSATAGTGIEETQYF.